These 10 T cell receptor beta chains were sequenced from one sample in a study of shared clonotypes between healthy human individuals. Only CD45RO-negative cells positively selected for CCR7 counted as naive CD8 cells, so terminally differentiated effector memory CD45RA+ cells were excluded. Generated by immunoSEQ multiplex PCR, the TCRdb table keeps only in-frame clones and is missing some. The data contain about 580,000 clones, about 98% of them singletons. The sample comprised naive CD8+ T cells sorted from blood. The source is a man aged 30 to 39 in good health.

The chain couples TRBV14 to TRBJ2-3; D might be TRBD1 or TRBD2, each matching 5 bases. CDR1 and CDR2 (germline): SGHDN, FVKESK. CDR3 length: 17 amino acids. Trimming stripped 1 base from V and 4 bases from J, with 18 bases between. CDR3 DNA: TGTGCCAGCAGCCAAGGTCCTAGGGGCCGGGGCCCAGATACGCAGTATTTT. It specifies CASSQGPRGRGPDTQYF.

The count of this clone is one. The chain employs TRBV5-4 and TRBJ2-2; D is uncertain. Germline CDR1 and CDR2: SGHNT and YYREEE (reference sequence). The CDR3 has 16 residues. V gave up 7 bases and J gave up 1 base, with 17 bases separating them. The CDR3 protein is CASPKENGGNTGELFF. In DNA form, the CDR3 reads TGTGCCAGCCCCAAAGAGAACGGTGGGAACACCGGGGAGCTGTTTTTT.

The rearrangement joins TRBV7-9 to TRBJ2-1; 8 bases match TRBD2. CDR3 length equals 16 residues. Per the germline V gene, CDR1 is SEHNR and CDR2 is FQNEAQ (reference sequence). J was trimmed by 5 bases and V by 1 base; bases with no gene match: 7. The CDR3 DNA reads as TGTGCCAGCAGCTTAGGTGAACTAGCGGCGGACAATGAGCAGTTCTTC. It is translated as CASSLGELAADNEQFF. Supplemented by reference TRBV7-9 and TRBJ2-1, the full variable domain reads DTGVSQNPRHKITKRGQNVTFRCDPISEHNRLYWYRQTLGQGPEFLTYFQNEAQLEKSRLLSDRFSAERPKGSFSTLEIQRTEQGDSAMYLCASSLGELAADNEQFFGPGTRLTVL.

CDR3 nucleotide sequence: TGCGCCAGCAGTGAGGTGTCTAGCGGGAGGGCTTACTCCTACGAGCAGTACTTC. Its translation is CASSEVSSGRAYSYEQYF. The genes are TRBV10-2 and TRBJ2-7, with 12 bases that match TRBD2. The CDR3 is 18 amino acids. Per the germline V gene, CDR1 is WSHSY and CDR2 is SAAADI. V trimming: 2 bases; J trimming: 0 bases; junction bases outside the gene matches: 8.

The genes are TRBV27 and TRBJ2-7; D remains ambiguous. Germline CDR1 reads MNHEY; CDR2 reads SMNVEV (reference sequence). The CDR3 contains 13 residues. Trimming removed 2 bases at V and 4 bases at J, with 9 bases between. CDR3 sequence: CASSLGPPYEQYF. The CDR3 nucleotides read TGTGCCAGCAGTTTAGGTCCCCCGTACGAGCAGTACTTC.

V is TRBV15 and J is TRBJ1-1; unclear D gene. The CDR3 runs to 17 residues. Between the trimmed V and J ends, which lost 0 bases and 0 bases, there was a span of 14 bases. CDR1 and CDR2 (germline): LNHNV, YYDKDF (reference sequence). CDR3 bases: TGTGCCACCAGCAGAGATCCCGGTAACCTGATGAACACTGAAGCTTTCTTT. Translated: CATSRDPGNLMNTEAFF. Combining the CDR3 with reference TRBV15 and TRBJ1-1 gives the whole variable domain DAMVIQNPRYQVTQFGKPVTLSCSQTLNHNVMYWYQQKSSQAPKLLFHYYDKDFNNEADTPDNFQSRRPNTSFCFLDIRSPGLGDTAMYLCATSRDPGNLMNTEAFFGQGTRLTVV.

This clone was counted once. The V and J genes are TRBV27 and TRBJ2-6; D is uncertain. CDR3 size: 15 residues. CDR1 MNHEY and CDR2 SMNVEV come from the germline V gene (reference sequence). Between the trimmed V and J ends, which lost 6 bases and 0 bases, there was a span of 9 bases. As DNA, the CDR3 is TGTGCCAGCAGGTGGTCGGACTCTGGGGCCAACGTCCTGACTTTC. It yields the protein CASRWSDSGANVLTF.

This clone appeared once. The J gene is TRBJ2-6, the V gene TRBV18, with D uncertain. V was clipped by 0 bases and J by 0 bases, with 12 bases between them. The germline V gene encodes CDR1 KGHSH and CDR2 LQKENI. This CDR3 has 18 amino acids. The CDR3 nucleotides are TGTGCCAGCTCACCACCTAACGTCTTAAGCTCTGGGGCCAACGTCCTGACTTTC. This translates into CASSPPNVLSSGANVLTF.

This clone was seen only once. This chain uses TRBV9 with TRBJ2-3; 7 nucleotides align to TRBD1. Germline V gene lookup returns CDR1 SGDLS and CDR2 YYNGEE. The CDR3 loop spans 17 amino acids. J was trimmed by 2 bases and V by 0 bases; bases with no gene match: 9. The CDR3 DNA follows: TGTGCCAGCAGCGTAGATCCGGCAGGGGGTAACACAGATACGCAGTATTTT. It is translated as CASSVDPAGGNTDTQYF.

The chain employs TRBV9 and TRBJ1-3, with no clear D. Trimming took off 0 bases at V and 0 bases at J, with 4 bases between the two ends. Germline V gene lookup returns CDR1 SGDLS and CDR2 YYNGEE. This CDR3 is built from 14 residues. CDR3 in amino acids: CASSVGTSGNTIYF. The CDR3 nucleotides are TGTGCCAGCAGCGTAGGCACCTCTGGAAACACCATATATTTT.